The entry below gives a single T cell receptor beta chain sequence along with its context. Its specificity is not known. One junction end does not reproduce the germline sequence, and a read error may be involved. The sample originates from a study of cytomegalovirus exposure and HLA in healthy donors. Study results and limitations: CMV serostatus was the only recorded immune exposure for donors.

Use of 60 Vbeta and 13 Jbeta primers characterized the PCR. Some clones are missing from TCRdb's copy, which holds only in-frame ones; the method was immunoSEQ multiplex PCR. The table shows 77,000 or so clones, with about four fifths occurring only once. The clonotype was recovered from a man aged 35-49 years in good health and CMV-seronegative. Specimen: PBMCs.

CDR3 protein: CASSPGQAFSGANGLTF. DNA of the CDR3: TGTGCCAGCTCACCAGGACAGGCATTCTCTGGGGCCAACGGCCTGACTTTC. This rearrangement joins TRBV18 to TRBJ2-6; 7 nucleotides match TRBD1. This CDR3 contains 17 residues. Germline lookup yields CDR1 KGHSH and CDR2 LQKENI. Full variable domain (missing parts from reference TRBV18 and TRBJ2-6): NAGVMQNPRHLVRRRGQEARLRCSPMKGHSHVYWYRQLPEEGLKFMVYLQKENIIDESGMPKERFSAEFPKEGPSILRIQQVVRGDSAAYFCASSPGQAFSGANGLTFGAGSRLTVL.